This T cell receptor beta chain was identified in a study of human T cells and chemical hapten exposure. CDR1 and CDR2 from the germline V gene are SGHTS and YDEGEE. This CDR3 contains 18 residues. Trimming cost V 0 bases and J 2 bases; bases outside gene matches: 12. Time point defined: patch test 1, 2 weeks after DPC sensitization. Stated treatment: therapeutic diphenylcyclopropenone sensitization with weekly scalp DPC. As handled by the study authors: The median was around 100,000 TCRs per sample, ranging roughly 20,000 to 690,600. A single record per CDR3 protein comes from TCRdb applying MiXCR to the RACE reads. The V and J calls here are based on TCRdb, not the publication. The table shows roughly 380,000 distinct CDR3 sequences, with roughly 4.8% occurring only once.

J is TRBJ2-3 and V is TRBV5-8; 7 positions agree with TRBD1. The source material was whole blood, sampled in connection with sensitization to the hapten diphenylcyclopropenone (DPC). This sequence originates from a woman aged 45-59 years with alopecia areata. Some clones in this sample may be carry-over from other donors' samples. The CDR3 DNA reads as TGTGCCAGCAGCTTGGTGGTTCGAGGACAGGTAGCCACAGATACGCAGTATTTT. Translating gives CASSLVVRGQVATDTQYF.